A selection of T cell receptor beta chains follows, all from one sample in a study of cytomegalovirus exposure and HLA in healthy donors. Libraries were prepared by immunoSEQ multiplex PCR; TCRdb keeps only in-frame clonotypes and omits some of them. The sample has 85,000 to 130,000 clones, more than 75% seen once. Material for sequencing was PBMCs. The receptors originated from a woman aged 45-65 years in good health and CMV-seropositive. CDR3s include the opening cysteine and the closing phenylalanine or tryptophan. A D gene is named only where the DNA matches it firmly. Some rows have no size entry. The others give once, few or many, or a class for an expanded clone.

size	V	J	D	CDR3	DNA
once	TRBV27	TRBJ2-2	.	CASKKQGEGGELFF	TGTGCCAGCAAAAAACAGGGAGAGGGCGGGGAGCTGTTTTTT
.	TRBV10-3	TRBJ2-7	TRBD1	CAIGTGGPASEQYF	TGTGCCATCGGGACAGGGGGCCCGGCTAGCGAGCAGTACTTC
.	TRBV27	TRBJ2-1	TRBD1	CASSLRQGSYNEQFF	TGTGCCAGCAGTCTCCGACAGGGAAGCTACAATGAGCAGTTCTTC
.	TRBV4-1	TRBJ1-2	TRBD1	CASSQDRSDGYTF	TGCGCCAGCAGCCAGGACAGGTCGGATGGCTACACCTTC
.	TRBV6-5	TRBJ2-3	.	CASRETDTQYF	TGTGCCAGCAGAGAGACAGATACGCAGTATTTT
.	TRBV5-1	TRBJ2-5	TRBD2	CASSFASGVLVQETQYF	TGCGCCAGCAGCTTTGCCAGCGGGGTCTTAGTCCAAGAGACCCAGTACTTC
.	TRBV7-2	TRBJ1-2	.	CASSPRGGPDNYGYTF	TGTGCCAGCTCACCGCGGGGAGGACCGGACAACTATGGCTACACCTTC
.	TRBV18	TRBJ1-2	TRBD1	CASSLSTPQGQNGYTF	TGTGCCAGCTCGCTTTCAACCCCCCAGGGACAGAATGGCTACACCTTC
.	TRBV7-9	TRBJ2-3	TRBD1	CASSPEGARGDTQYF	TGTGCCAGCAGCCCCGAGGGGGCTAGGGGAGATACGCAGTATTTT
.	TRBV12-5	TRBJ2-2	.	CATGVRDTGELFF	TGTGCCACGGGGGTTAGGGACACCGGGGAGCTGTTTTTT
once	TRBV7-6	TRBJ2-3	TRBD2	CASSLAGLAVTDTQYF	TGTGCCAGCAGCTTAGCCGGACTAGCGGTCACAGATACGCAGTATTTT
.	TRBV19	TRBJ1-2	TRBD1	CASSTTGTGLHLF	TGTGCCAGTAGTACCACCGGGACAGGCCTACACCTCTTC
few	TRBV11-2	TRBJ2-2	TRBD1	CASSLGQIGELFF	TGTGCCAGCAGCTTGGGACAGATCGGGGAGCTGTTTTTT
few	TRBV11-2	TRBJ2-1	TRBD1	CASSLGQGRYNEQFF	TGTGCCAGCAGCTTAGGACAGGGCAGATACAATGAGCAGTTCTTC
once	TRBV7-9	TRBJ2-2	.	CASSPTGQYTGELFF	TGTGCCAGCAGCCCTACCGGACAGTACACCGGGGAGCTGTTTTTT
once	TRBV5-4	TRBJ2-5	.	CASSQETQYF	TGTGCCAGCAGCCAGGAGACCCAGTACTTC
.	TRBV11-2	TRBJ2-7	.	CASSRDPRFSYF	TGTGCCAGCAGCCGAGACCCCAGGTTCAGCTACTTC
few	TRBV7-9	TRBJ1-1	.	CASSFESWGAEAFF	TGTGCCAGCAGCTTTGAAAGTTGGGGGGCTGAAGCTTTCTTT
.	TRBV6-5	TRBJ2-3	.	CASSYGDAHTQYF	TGTGCCAGCAGTTACGGAGATGCGCATACGCAGTATTTT
.	TRBV2	TRBJ2-7	.	CASSRGGTYEQYF	TGTGCCAGCAGTCGAGGTGGAACCTACGAGCAGTACTTC
few	TRBV7-9	TRBJ2-1	TRBD1	CASSVRTGETYNEQFF	TGTGCCAGCAGCGTTAGGACAGGGGAAACCTACAATGAGCAGTTCTTC
.	TRBV30	TRBJ2-1	TRBD2	CAWSPGLAGRWFF	TGTGCCTGGTCTCCGGGACTAGCGGGGCGGTGGTTCTTC
.	TRBV2	TRBJ1-1	TRBD1	CASTRDRAGNTEAFF	TGTGCCAGCACCCGAGACAGGGCCGGGAACACTGAAGCTTTCTTT
.	TRBV4-1	TRBJ1-5	.	CASSQPTGLNQPQHF	TGCGCCAGCAGCCAACCGACAGGCCTGAATCAGCCCCAGCATTTT
.	TRBV15	TRBJ1-6	.	CATSLDNSPLHF	TGTGCCACCAGCCTTGATAATTCACCCCTCCACTTT
.	TRBV5-8	TRBJ2-2	TRBD1	CASSLRTGTVTGELFF	TGTGCCAGCAGCCTCCGGACAGGGACGGTCACCGGGGAGCTGTTTTTT
.	TRBV27	TRBJ1-1	.	CASSLSTGGNTEAFF	TGTGCCAGCAGTTTATCGACGGGGGGGAACACTGAAGCTTTCTTT
.	TRBV10-2	TRBJ2-7	TRBD2	CASSPSGTSGGEQYF	TGCGCCAGCAGCCCCTCCGGGACTAGCGGTGGCGAGCAGTACTTC
few	TRBV19	TRBJ1-2	.	CASRTTAHRDGYTF	TGTGCCAGTAGGACGACCGCCCACAGGGATGGCTACACCTTC
few	TRBV30	TRBJ2-4	TRBD1	CATTGLVKNIQYF	TGTGCCACGACAGGGTTGGTCAAAAACATTCAGTACTTC
.	TRBV19	TRBJ1-2	.	CASTSSSRYTF	TGTGCCAGTACTTCCTCCTCTCGCTACACCTTC
few	TRBV19	TRBJ1-5	.	CASSIVRQPQHF	TGTGCCAGTAGTATTGTTCGTCAGCCCCAGCATTTT
.	TRBV7-6	TRBJ2-1	TRBD1	CASSFGQGRYNEQFF	TGTGCCAGCAGCTTCGGACAGGGAAGGTACAATGAGCAGTTCTTC
.	TRBV5-6	TRBJ1-1	TRBD1	CASSLQGKTEAFF	TGTGCCAGCAGCTTACAGGGGAAGACTGAAGCTTTCTTT
.	TRBV30	TRBJ2-5	TRBD1	CAWSTGVETQYF	TGTGCCTGGAGTACAGGGGTAGAGACCCAGTACTTC